These T cell receptor beta chains were read from a single sample in a study of cytomegalovirus exposure and HLA in healthy donors. The method was immunoSEQ multiplex PCR; TCRdb's version includes in-frame clones alone and lacks a portion of them. Here the sample spans 150,000 or so clones, 65% to 85% being singletons. Sequencing input: PBMCs. Source of these receptors: a man in his late teens or twenties in good health and CMV-seronegative. Both conserved end residues are part of each CDR3. Rows may omit the clone size; those that give it use once, few, many or a size class.

TRBJ1-1	TRBV4-3	-	CASRKLGGLGAEAFF
TRBJ2-3	TRBV10-3	few	CAINPAGLSTDTQYF
TRBJ1-5	TRBV9	-	CASSGTGTSNQPQHF
TRBJ1-6	TRBV5-1	-	CASSHRVEGDSPLHF
TRBJ2-2	TRBV27	-	CASTRKIWGGVNTGELFF
TRBJ2-5	TRBV11-2	-	CASSFGRETQYF
TRBJ1-1	TRBV28	few	CASTTGNTEAFF
TRBJ1-2	TRBV5-5	-	CASSLVSGDGYTF
TRBJ2-1	TRBV11-2	-	CASSHLSPGTYNEQFF
TRBJ1-5	TRBV30	-	CAWSEGSNQPQHF
TRBJ1-3	TRBV7-8	once	CASSLAKSSLSGNTIYF
TRBJ1-1	TRBV11-2	-	CASSLLTIPYRDTEAFF
TRBJ1-6	TRBV7-2	-	CASSPRQNSPLHF
TRBJ1-1	TRBV29-1	-	CSGVQGMNTEAFF
TRBJ1-6	TRBV13	-	CASSARQGNSPLHF
TRBJ1-1	TRBV11-2	-	CASRTPGGNTEAFF
TRBJ1-3	TRBV7-9	-	CASSPGNGNTIYF
TRBJ2-3	TRBV29-1	-	CSVGGGEADTQYF
TRBJ2-3	TRBV10-1	-	CASSDTTGDTQYF
TRBJ2-4	TRBV6-9	-	CASSLPGTPKNIQYF
TRBJ2-3	TRBV9	-	CASSPFGGFTDTQYF
TRBJ1-6	TRBV27	-	CASSLLTSNHSPLHF
TRBJ2-7	TRBV4-3	once	CASSQTHRGTRIYEQYF
TRBJ1-1	TRBV29-1	-	CSVVRGAPNTEAFF
TRBJ2-3	TRBV4-1	-	CASSLSDTQYF
TRBJ1-1	TRBV4-3	-	CASSQDNFGTGGGNTEAFF
TRBJ2-1	TRBV7-6	-	CASSKGGRSYNEQFF
TRBJ1-5	TRBV7-6	-	CASSLSSGDQPQHF
TRBJ1-4	TRBV9	-	CASSPYGWSDNEKLFF
TRBJ1-3	TRBV10-1	-	CASAQGQAISGNTIYF
TRBJ2-1	TRBV7-3	-	CASSSPDRDLGNEQFF
TRBJ2-5	TRBV5-1	-	CASSLTPGGAGETQYF
TRBJ2-6	TRBV2	few	CASRPLGRGGGANVLTF
TRBJ2-1	TRBV14	-	CASSQDLASGVLSYNEQFF
TRBJ1-3	TRBV5-1	few	CASSLTVSGNTIYF
TRBJ1-1	TRBV21-1	few	CASSNRDRGFHGTEAFF
TRBJ1-2	TRBV20-1	few	CSAARSGYTF
TRBJ2-7	TRBV29-1	once	CSVAGVQRHEQYF
TRBJ1-1	TRBV6-1	-	CASSEPARGGGTEAFF
TRBJ2-3	TRBV18	-	CASSPFSGQGSTDTQYF
TRBJ2-1	TRBV11-2	-	CASSWGVNNEQFF
TRBJ2-3	TRBV13	-	CASSLEGRSADTQYF
TRBJ2-4	TRBV11-3	-	CASSLDSKNIQYF
TRBJ1-6	TRBV28	-	CASSWTGVGSPLHF
TRBJ1-4	TRBV6-5	-	CASSQGREINEKLFF
TRBJ1-5	TRBV30	-	CAWSLGSGGGNQPQHF